This T cell receptor (beta chain) was recovered during a study of T-cell reconstitution after alpha-beta-depleted transplantation in children. The V gene's germline CDR1 is SNHLY and CDR2 FYNNEI. This CDR3 comprises 14 residues. The germline V and J ends were trimmed by 3 bases and 3 bases, with 11 bases remaining between them. Unique molecular identifiers were incorporated into the prepared TCRbeta library. TCRdb called the PCR reads again in MiXCR, with one record for every CDR3 protein. The sample shows about 32,000 distinct CDR3 sequences, under 7.5% of them seen only once. Study findings and constraints: In patients about two months after transplant, alpha-beta T cells reportedly arose from several hundred expanded graft clones. Some patients' high day-60 TCRbeta diversity was traced to surviving recipient T cells and thymic progenitors. A year had passed since transplant, and T-cell counts and diversity by then came mostly from newly produced T cells.

This clonotype was detected many times. Antigen unknown. This clonotype was obtained from a child less than two years old who had a stem cell transplant for acute myeloid leukemia, so the T cells may come from the graft donor. The sequencing used peripheral blood, collected 60 days after TCRalphabeta/CD19-depleted stem cell transplant. The V and J genes are TRBV2 and TRBJ1-1; weak D call: TRBD1 (5 bases). CDR3 protein: CASSDSTVYTEAFF. CDR3 bases: TGTGCCAGCAGTGACTCGACAGTGTACACTGAAGCTTTCTTT.